The rows below give T cell receptor beta chains drawn from one sample of a study of T-cell memory formation after mild COVID-19. TCRdb reanalysed the 5' RACE reads using MiXCR and keeps one entry per CDR3 protein. The sample has roughly 280,000 distinct CDR3 sequences, roughly 17% seen once. The sequenced sample was PBMCs or a T cell subset sorted from them (not recorded which). The receptor set was obtained from a young man who had mild COVID-19 (a few samples of this study predate the infection). Cell type and time point are not known. Both conserved end residues are part of each CDR3. Fields, in order: V gene, D gene, clone size, J gene, CDR3 protein, CDR3 DNA. The D gene is left open where the match is weak. A clone size is listed for some rows: how often the clone was seen (once, few, many), or a class if it is expanded.

>TRBV3-1|-|-|TRBJ2-3
CASSQDGSRTDTQYF
TGTGCCAGCAGCCAAGATGGGAGCCGCACAGATACGCAGTATTTT
>TRBV5-1|-|few|TRBJ2-3
CASSFGQTSTDTQYF
TGCGCCAGCAGCTTCGGGCAGACTAGCACAGATACGCAGTATTTT
>TRBV7-9|-|many|TRBJ2-7
CASSSAGIASYEQYF
TGTGCCAGCAGCTCGGCCGGGATAGCCTCCTACGAGCAGTACTTC
>TRBV27|TRBD1|-|TRBJ2-5
CASSPWTGEVEETQYF
TGTGCCAGCAGTCCCTGGACAGGGGAGGTGGAGGAGACCCAGTACTTC
>TRBV9|-|-|TRBJ2-3
CASSVLPGPGLTDTQYF
TGTGCCAGCAGCGTACTTCCGGGGCCGGGACTCACAGATACGCAGTATTTT
>TRBV20-1|TRBD1|once|TRBJ2-5
CSARRTGYAETQYF
TGCAGTGCTAGAAGGACAGGGTATGCGGAGACCCAGTACTTC
>TRBV6-5|-|few|TRBJ2-3
CASSLQSGTDTQYF
TGTGCCAGCAGTCTGCAGTCCGGCACAGATACGCAGTATTTT
>TRBV12-3/TRBV12-4|-|-|TRBJ2-3
CASTLGVTGTDTQYF
TGTGCCAGCACCCTAGGGGTTACGGGCACAGATACGCAGTATTTT
>TRBV9|-|many|TRBJ1-5
CASSVKGGVNQPQHF
TGTGCCAGCAGCGTGAAGGGCGGTGTCAATCAGCCCCAGCATTTT
>TRBV20-1|TRBD1|-|TRBJ1-4
CSAYYAGQGAGEKLFF
TGCAGTGCCTACTACGCCGGGCAGGGGGCCGGTGAAAAACTGTTTTTT
>TRBV5-1|TRBD2|once|TRBJ2-2
CASSFGREAGELFF
TGCGCCAGCAGCTTCGGGAGGGAGGCCGGGGAGCTGTTTTTT
>TRBV12-3/TRBV12-4|-|few|TRBJ2-7
CASSGRFGYEQYF
TGTGCCAGCAGTGGCAGGTTTGGCTACGAGCAGTACTTC
>TRBV11-2|TRBD1|many|TRBJ2-3
CASSSQGDTQYF
TGTGCCAGCAGCTCACAGGGGGATACGCAGTATTTT
>TRBV6-5|TRBD2|few|TRBJ2-5
CASRTSGGDPGETQYF
TGTGCCAGCAGGACTAGCGGGGGGGATCCGGGGGAGACCCAGTACTTC
>TRBV6-4|-|-|TRBJ1-1
CASRQTVYTEAFF
TGTGCCAGCAGACAGACAGTGTACACTGAAGCTTTCTTT